This T cell receptor beta chain was profiled in a study of PD-1 blockade in classical Hodgkin lymphoma. Sequencing used immunoSEQ multiplex PCR; TCRdb keeps in-frame clones, though not all of them. The data hold some 70,000 clones, with 93% observed a single time. Stated time point: newly diagnosed, previously untreated cHL patient sample. General observations from the study: The authors have not defined what causes the repertoire differences, possibly disease activity or prior therapy. According to reports, newly diagnosed patients had lower baseline TCR diversity than healthy donors, and relapsed/refractory patients had lower baseline TCR diversity still.

As for this clone: Antigen: not known.

The junction had 12 bases not matched to a gene; V was cut back by 4 bases and J by 0 bases. The V gene's germline CDR1 is SQVTM and CDR2 ANQGSEA. This CDR3 is built from 18 residues. This receptor was identified in a human donor with classical Hodgkin lymphoma. This chain links TRBV29-1 with TRBJ1-3, with 10 bases lining up with TRBD1. The sequenced sample was peripheral blood mononuclear cells (PBMCs). In DNA form, the CDR3 reads TGCAGCGTTGCCCTCCCGGGACAGGGGCCGATCTCTGGAAACACCATATATTTT. It is translated as CSVALPGQGPISGNTIYF. Based on the CDR3 plus reference TRBV29-1 and TRBJ1-3, the full variable domain is SAVISQKPSRDICQRGTSLTIQCQVDSQVTMMFWYRQQPGQSLTLIATANQGSEATYESGFVIDKFPISRPNLTFSTLTVSNMSPEDSSIYLCSVALPGQGPISGNTIYFGEGSWLTVV.